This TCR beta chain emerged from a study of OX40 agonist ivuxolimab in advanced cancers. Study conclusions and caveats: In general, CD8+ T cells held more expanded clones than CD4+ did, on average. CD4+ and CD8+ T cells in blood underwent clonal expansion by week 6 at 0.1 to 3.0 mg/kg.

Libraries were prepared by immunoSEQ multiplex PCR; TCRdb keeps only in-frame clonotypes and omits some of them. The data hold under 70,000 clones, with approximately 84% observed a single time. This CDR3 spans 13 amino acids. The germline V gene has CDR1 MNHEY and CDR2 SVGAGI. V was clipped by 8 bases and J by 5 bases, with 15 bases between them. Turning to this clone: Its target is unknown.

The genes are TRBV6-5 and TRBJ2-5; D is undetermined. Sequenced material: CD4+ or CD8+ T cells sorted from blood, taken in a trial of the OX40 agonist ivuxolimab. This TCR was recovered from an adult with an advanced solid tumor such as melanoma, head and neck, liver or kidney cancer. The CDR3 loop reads CASGRPRSETQYF. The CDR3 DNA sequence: TGTGCCAGCGGGCGGCCGAGGTCGGAGACCCAGTACTTC.